A few counts support the clone carrying this T cell receptor beta chain. Its antigen is unknown. This record comes from a study of T-cell reconstitution after alpha-beta-depleted transplantation in children. The germline V gene has CDR1 SGHRS and CDR2 YFSETQ. The CDR3 length is 15 residues. V gave up 2 bases and J gave up 6 bases; unmatched junction bases: 6. It was with unique molecular identifiers that the TCRbeta library was prepared. TCRdb itself ran the PCR reads through MiXCR, one entry per CDR3 protein. This table holds hundreds of thousands of distinct CDR3 sequences, 13% found once. Overall study results and limits: When one year had passed after transplant, most T-cell counts and diversity came from newly produced T cells.

The sequence was obtained from a girl aged 2-10 years with congenital amegakaryocytic thrombocytopenia, due to receive a stem cell transplant. The chain couples TRBV5-1 to TRBJ1-5; 9 nucleotides align to TRBD1. This specimen was PBMCs, taken before TCRalphabeta/CD19-depleted stem cell transplant. The CDR3 region is CASSLTGGSGQPQHF. CDR3 coding DNA: TGCGCCAGCAGCTTAACAGGGGGCTCAGGTCAGCCCCAGCATTTT.